The 9 T cell receptor beta chains given below trace back to one sample, sequenced in a study of T-cell memory formation after mild COVID-19. TCRdb independently ran MiXCR on the 5' RACE reads; one entry per CDR3 protein. Here the sample spans approximately 430,000 distinct CDR3 sequences, about 25% being singletons. The sample taken for sequencing was PBMCs or a T cell subset sorted from them (not recorded which). These receptors were collected from an adult woman who had mild COVID-19 (a few samples of this study predate the infection). Cell type and time point are not known.

This clonotype was detected a few times. The chain is built from TRBV29-1 and TRBJ1-3, with no clear D. The V gene's germline CDR1 is SQVTM and CDR2 ANQGSEA. The CDR3 extends over 16 amino acids. The CDR3 bases are TGCGGAATCTCGGCTTGGGCAGTCAACTCTGGAAACACCATATATTTT. Protein: CGISAWAVNSGNTIYF.

This clonotype has only one observation. The chain combines TRBV11-3 with TRBJ2-2; 8 bases align to TRBD2. V dropped 2 bases and J dropped 5; count of bases not matched to a gene: 4. The length of the CDR3 is 15 residues. Per germline, CDR1 SGHNT and CDR2 YENEEA. The CDR3 sequence is CASSLWASGTGELFF. The CDR3 DNA reads as TGTGCCAGCAGCTTATGGGCTAGCGGGACCGGGGAGCTGTTTTTT.

The chain combines TRBV14 with TRBJ1-5; TRBD1 aligns across 7 bases. Germline CDR1 is SGHDN and CDR2 is FVKESK. This CDR3 spans 18 amino acids. Trimming at V came to 4 bases and at J to 6 bases, leaving 18 bases not matched to a gene. The CDR3 region is CASSPGGLGFNKSQPQHF. DNA for the CDR3: TGTGCCAGCAGCCCAGGGGGACTAGGATTCAATAAGAGTCAGCCCCAGCATTTT. Full variable domain (missing parts from reference TRBV14 and TRBJ1-5): EAGVTQFPSHSVIEKGQTVTLRCDPISGHDNLYWYRRVMGKEIKFLLHFVKESKQDESGMPNNRFLAERTGGTYSTLKVQPAELEDSGVYFCASSPGGLGFNKSQPQHFGDGTRLSIL.

The chain has TRBV20-1 and TRBJ1-5; D is unclear. Trimming removed 1 base at V and 5 bases at J, with 12 bases between. This CDR3 region has 14 residues. Per the germline V gene, CDR1 is DFQATT and CDR2 is SNEGSKA (reference sequence). As DNA, the CDR3 is TGCAGTGCTAGAGGCCCGGCGCGGCATCAGCCCCAGCATTTT. Translated: CSARGPARHQPQHF.

The chain links TRBV29-1 to TRBJ1-5, with 9 bases that match TRBD1. Germline V gene lookup returns CDR1 SQVTM and CDR2 ANQGSEA. V shed 5 bases, J shed 4 bases, and the junction held 9 bases outside the gene matches. CDR3 length equals 15 residues. The CDR3 DNA is TGCAGCGTTTCGGACAGGGGTTTAGGAAATCAGCCCCAGCATTTT. The encoded protein is CSVSDRGLGNQPQHF.

The rearrangement links TRBV9 to TRBJ2-1, with D perhaps TRBD2 (6 bases). The CDR3 loop spans 14 amino acids. Trimming removed 0 bases from V and 10 bases from J, with 14 bases in between. Germline CDR1 and CDR2: SGDLS and YYNGEE. The CDR3 DNA follows: TGTGCCAGCAGCGTAGGCCCCGACGCGGGGGAGCAGTTCTTC. Amino acids: CASSVGPDAGEQFF.

This clonotype was found a few times. The chain uses TRBV2 and TRBJ2-7; TRBD2 aligns across 12 bases. The V and J ends lost 11 bases and 7 bases, in that order; junction bases with no gene match: 9. The CDR3 consists of 13 residues. CDR1 is SNHLY, CDR2 FYNNEI, per germline. Here the CDR3 reads CASPGLAGREQYF. The CDR3 bases are TGTGCCTCCCCCGGACTAGCGGGGAGGGAGCAGTACTTC.

This clonotype has only a few counts. The CDR3 reads CSVRQESSGNTIYF. The CDR3, as DNA: TGCAGCGTCCGACAGGAGAGCTCTGGAAACACCATATATTTT. The chain joins TRBV29-1 to TRBJ1-3, with D maybe TRBD1 (6 bases). Germline V CDR1 and CDR2: SQVTM, ANQGSEA. The CDR3 spans 14 residues. V shed 6 bases and J shed 0 bases, with 12 bases lying between them. Supplemented by reference TRBV29-1 and TRBJ1-3, the full variable domain reads SAVISQKPSRDICQRGTSLTIQCQVDSQVTMMFWYRQQPGQSLTLIATANQGSEATYESGFVIDKFPISRPNLTFSTLTVSNMSPEDSSIYLCSVRQESSGNTIYFGEGSWLTVV.

This clonotype was recorded a few times. This chain uses TRBV3-1 with TRBJ1-1; no firm D call. The ends were cut back, 6 bases at V and 8 bases at J, with 13 bases in the middle. There are 12 residues in the CDR3. Germline CDR1 is LGHDT and CDR2 is YNNKEL (reference sequence). DNA of the CDR3: TGTGCCAGCAGGTCAGCTAGCGAGGAAGCTTTCTTT. Amino acid sequence: CASRSASEEAFF.